This is a list of T cell receptor beta chains from one sample in a study of Ad26.COV2.S vaccination and SARS-CoV-2 variants. Measured with immunoSEQ multiplex PCR; TCRdb has only the in-frame clones, and not every one. This sample has 150,000 to 200,000 clones, with around nine tenths found just once. The specimen comprised peripheral blood, sampled after recovery from COVID-19. Every receptor here comes from a human donor who had recovered from COVID-19. Each CDR3 is given with its conserved first and last residue. Each record gives: J gene, clone size, D gene, V gene, CDR3 protein, CDR3 DNA. The D gene is left open where the match is weak. Size is stated for part of the rows, as once, few or many counts, or as a class when the clone is expanded.

>TRBJ1-6|once|-|TRBV9
CASSVGQNNSPLHF
TGTGCCAGCAGCGTGGGTCAGAATAATTCACCCCTCCACTTT
>TRBJ2-1|once|-|TRBV5-6
CASSSRANYNEQFF
TGTGCCAGCAGCTCGCGGGCGAACTACAATGAGCAGTTCTTC
>TRBJ1-1|once|-|TRBV19
CASSISAGGVNTEAFF
TGTGCCAGTAGTATCTCGGCCGGGGGCGTGAACACTGAAGCTTTCTTT
>TRBJ2-1|-|TRBD2|TRBV9
CASSGTSYNEQFF
TGTGCCAGCAGCGGGACTAGTTACAATGAGCAGTTCTTC
>TRBJ2-1|-|TRBD2|TRBV14
CASKQNSGDNEQFF
TGTGCCAGCAAGCAAAATAGCGGGGACAATGAGCAGTTCTTC
>TRBJ2-1|-|-|TRBV6-5
CASSRRLPYNEQFF
TGTGCCAGCAGTAGAAGACTGCCGTACAATGAGCAGTTCTTC
>TRBJ2-1|-|TRBD2|TRBV5-1
CASSSGGSSVEQFF
TGCGCCAGCTCTAGCGGGGGGTCGAGCGTTGAGCAGTTCTTC
>TRBJ2-5|-|TRBD1|TRBV24-1
CATSESGDRQYF
TGTGCCACCAGTGAATCGGGGGACAGGCAGTACTTC
>TRBJ1-3|-|-|TRBV5-4
CASSLAGRSSSGNTIYF
TGTGCCAGCAGCTTGGCAGGCCGTTCGAGCTCTGGAAACACCATATATTTT
>TRBJ2-5|-|TRBD1|TRBV5-6
CASSPGTGHQETQYF
TGTGCCAGCAGCCCCGGGACAGGTCACCAAGAGACCCAGTACTTC
>TRBJ2-7|-|-|TRBV19
CASSIGGRPTLEQYF
TGTGCCAGTAGTATAGGGGGTAGACCCACCCTCGAGCAGTACTTC
>TRBJ2-2|-|-|TRBV11-2
CASSLIQTNTGELFF
TGTGCCAGCAGCTTAATTCAGACGAACACCGGGGAGCTGTTTTTT
>TRBJ2-5|-|-|TRBV11-1
CASSLGLGDRQYF
TGTGCCAGCAGCTTGGGCCTAGGTGACCGCCAGTACTTC
>TRBJ1-4|-|-|TRBV6-1
CASSERAGTNEKLFF
TGTGCCAGCAGTGAAAGGGCAGGGACTAATGAAAAACTGTTTTTT
>TRBJ2-2|-|-|TRBV9
CASSVGRGATGELFF
TGTGCCAGCAGCGTAGGCAGGGGTGCGACCGGGGAGCTGTTTTTT
>TRBJ2-2|-|-|TRBV7-9
CASSSPRPNHTGELFF
TGTGCCAGCAGCAGCCCGAGGCCGAATCACACCGGGGAGCTGTTTTTT
>TRBJ1-1|once|-|TRBV14
CASSQDWGNTEAFF
TGTGCCAGCAGCCAAGATTGGGGGAACACTGAAGCTTTCTTT
>TRBJ1-1|-|TRBD1|TRBV7-3
CASSAGQARTEAFF
TGTGCCAGCAGCGCAGGACAGGCTAGGACTGAAGCTTTCTTT
>TRBJ2-4|-|TRBD1|TRBV16
CASSPGTGRGRAKNIQYF
TGTGCCAGCAGCCCCGGGACAGGGAGGGGGCGTGCCAAAAACATTCAGTACTTC
>TRBJ1-2|few|-|TRBV5-1
CASSYRHFDGYTF
TGCGCCAGCAGCTACAGGCACTTCGACGGCTACACCTTC
>TRBJ2-7|-|TRBD1|TRBV19
CASSLDRDGSYEQYF
TGTGCCAGTAGTCTCGACAGGGACGGGTCCTACGAGCAGTACTTC
>TRBJ2-3|-|-|TRBV7-3
CASSPTRAGPADTQYF
TGTGCCAGCAGCCCTACGAGGGCGGGGCCCGCGGATACGCAGTATTTT
>TRBJ2-3|-|TRBD1|TRBV2
CASQGDGTDTQYF
TGTGCCAGCCAGGGGGATGGCACAGATACGCAGTATTTT
>TRBJ1-2|-|-|TRBV7-8
CASSSPAGGYGYTF
TGTGCCAGCAGCTCACCGGCGGGGGGCTATGGCTACACCTTC
>TRBJ1-1|-|-|TRBV6-5
CASGRVNTEAFF
TGTGCCAGCGGACGCGTGAACACTGAAGCTTTCTTT
>TRBJ2-7|-|TRBD1|TRBV29-1
CSVEDLGTGAYEQYF
TGCAGCGTTGAAGATCTAGGAACAGGGGCCTACGAGCAGTACTTC
>TRBJ2-3|-|-|TRBV6-5
CASRGGADTQYF
TGTGCCAGCAGGGGGGGAGCAGATACGCAGTATTTT
>TRBJ2-5|-|-|TRBV7-3
CASSPRAPNTGPPYETQYF
TGTGCCAGCAGCCCGAGGGCCCCAAATACGGGTCCCCCTTATGAGACCCAGTACTTC
>TRBJ2-7|-|TRBD1|TRBV6-5
CASSRDRGPEQYF
TGTGCCAGCAGCCGGGACAGGGGGCCCGAGCAGTACTTC
>TRBJ2-7|-|TRBD1|TRBV28
CASSWGGTGLSYEQYF
TGTGCCAGCAGTTGGGGGGGGACAGGGCTGTCCTACGAGCAGTACTTC
>TRBJ2-7|once|TRBD1|TRBV6-5
CASVGQGNYEQYF
TGTGCCAGCGTAGGACAGGGGAACTACGAGCAGTACTTC
>TRBJ1-6|-|TRBD1|TRBV6-5
CASNLGQYNSPLHF
TGTGCCAGCAACCTGGGACAGTATAATTCACCCCTCCACTTT
>TRBJ1-2|-|-|TRBV5-4
CASSLGRGQGGYTF
TGTGCCAGCAGCTTGGGACGGGGGCAAGGTGGCTACACCTTC
>TRBJ2-2|-|-|TRBV29-1
CSSIQGSSGELFF
TGCAGCTCCATACAGGGATCGTCCGGGGAGCTGTTTTTT
>TRBJ2-7|-|-|TRBV25-1
CASSEMGRPHLDEQYF
TGTGCCAGCAGTGAAATGGGTCGGCCCCATCTCGACGAGCAGTACTTC